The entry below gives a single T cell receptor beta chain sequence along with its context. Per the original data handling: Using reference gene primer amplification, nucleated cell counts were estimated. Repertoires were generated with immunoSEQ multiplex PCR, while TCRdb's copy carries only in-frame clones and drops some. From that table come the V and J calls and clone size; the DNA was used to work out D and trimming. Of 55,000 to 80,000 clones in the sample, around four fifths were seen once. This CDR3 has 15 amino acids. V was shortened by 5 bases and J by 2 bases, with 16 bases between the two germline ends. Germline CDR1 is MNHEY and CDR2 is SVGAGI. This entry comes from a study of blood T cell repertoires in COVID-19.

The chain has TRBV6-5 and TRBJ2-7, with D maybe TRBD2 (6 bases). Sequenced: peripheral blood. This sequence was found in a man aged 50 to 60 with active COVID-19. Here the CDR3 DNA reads TGTGCCAGCAGTAATTACGGGGGTAGAGCCTACGAGCAGTACTTC. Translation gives CASSNYGGRAYEQYF.